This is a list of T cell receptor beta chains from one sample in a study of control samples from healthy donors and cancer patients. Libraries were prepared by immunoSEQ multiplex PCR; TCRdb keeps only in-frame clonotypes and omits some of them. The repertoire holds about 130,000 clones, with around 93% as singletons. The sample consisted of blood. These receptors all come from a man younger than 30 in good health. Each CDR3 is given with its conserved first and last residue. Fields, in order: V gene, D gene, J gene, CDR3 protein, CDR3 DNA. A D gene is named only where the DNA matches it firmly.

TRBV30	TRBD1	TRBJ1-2	CAWRPAGTASNYGYTF	TGTGCCTGGAGGCCCGCCGGGACAGCTTCTAACTATGGCTACACCTTC
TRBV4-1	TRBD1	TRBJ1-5	CASSQVPPGGTQPQHF	TGCGCCAGCAGCCAAGTCCCCCCAGGGGGCACTCAGCCCCAGCATTTT
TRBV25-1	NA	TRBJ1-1	CASSEWGGNTEAFF	TGTGCCAGCAGTGAATGGGGAGGGAACACTGAAGCTTTCTTT
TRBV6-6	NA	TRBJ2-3	CASDSTDTQYF	TGTGCCAGCGACTCCACAGATACGCAGTATTTT
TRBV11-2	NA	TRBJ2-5	CASSAPTDSVLGTQYF	TGTGCCAGCAGCGCTCCCACGGACAGCGTCCTGGGGACCCAGTACTTC
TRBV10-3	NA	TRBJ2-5	CATVPFGGAETQYF	TGTGCCACCGTCCCGTTTGGGGGAGCGGAGACCCAGTACTTC
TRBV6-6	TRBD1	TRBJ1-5	CASSSLDRVNQPQHF	TGTGCCAGCAGTTCGTTAGACAGGGTCAATCAGCCCCAGCATTTT
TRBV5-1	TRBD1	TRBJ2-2	CASSLGQGYGELFF	TGCGCCAGCAGCCTGGGACAGGGATACGGGGAGCTGTTTTTT
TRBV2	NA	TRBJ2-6	CASSQTETGANVLTF	TGTGCCAGCAGTCAAACTGAGACTGGGGCCAACGTCCTGACTTTC
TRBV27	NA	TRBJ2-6	CASLGTAGANVLTF	TGTGCCAGCCTAGGGACGGCTGGGGCCAACGTCCTGACTTTC
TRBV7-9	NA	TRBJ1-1	CASSWTDTNTEAFF	TGTGCCAGCAGCTGGACAGATACGAACACTGAAGCTTTCTTT
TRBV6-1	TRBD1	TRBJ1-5	CASSEGLARGPGNQPQHF	TGTGCCAGCAGTGAAGGGCTCGCGAGGGGGCCGGGCAATCAGCCCCAGCATTTT
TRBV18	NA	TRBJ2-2	CASSPQGHGELFF	TGTGCCAGCTCACCACAGGGCCACGGGGAGCTGTTTTTT
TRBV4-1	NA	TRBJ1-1	CASSQAGSMNTEAFF	TGCGCCAGCAGCCAAGCCGGCTCCATGAACACTGAAGCTTTCTTT